The 14 T cell receptor beta chains given below trace back to one sample, sequenced in a study of OX40 agonist ivuxolimab in advanced cancers. Libraries were prepared by immunoSEQ multiplex PCR; TCRdb keeps only in-frame clonotypes and omits some of them. The sample includes 40,000 to 50,000 clones, about 86% of them seen just once. The source material was CD4+ or CD8+ T cells sorted from blood, sampled in a trial of the OX40 agonist ivuxolimab. All receptors come from an adult with an advanced solid tumor such as melanoma, head and neck, liver or kidney cancer.

The chain has TRBV28 and TRBJ1-2; D gene unclear. Germline V gene sequence: CDR1 MDHEN, CDR2 SYDVKM. The CDR3 spans 15 residues. V lost 3 bases to trimming and J lost 1 base, with 12 bases between them. In DNA form, the CDR3 reads TGTGCCAGCAGTTTTTTTCGGAACAGTAACTATGGCTACACCTTC. The encoded protein is CASSFFRNSNYGYTF.

This chain links TRBV21-1 with TRBJ2-7; the table names TRBD1, a call not compared with the DNA. TRBV21-1 is reported as a pseudogene. This CDR3 has 18 residues. CDR3 DNA: TGTGCCAGCAGCAAAGGTTGCTTTGGGGCGATAAAGACCGACGAGCAGTACTTC. This codes for CASSKGCFGAIKTDEQYF.

This sequence joins TRBV13 and TRBJ2-2; a weak D match, TRBD2 (6 bases). The CDR3 covers 15 residues. The V and J ends lost 1 base and 6 bases respectively, with 12 bases between them. CDR1 and CDR2 from the germline V gene are PRHDT and FYEKMQ (reference sequence). In nucleotides, the CDR3 is TGTGCCAGCAGCTTAGCCGGGAGAAACCCCGGGGAGCTGTTTTTT. This codes for CASSLAGRNPGELFF.

This chain links TRBV28 with TRBJ2-7; 8 bases fit TRBD1. This CDR3 has 14 residues. The germline CDR1 and CDR2 sequences are MDHEN and SYDVKM. V lost 4 bases to trimming and J lost 2 bases; unmatched junction nucleotides: 4. The CDR3 sequence: CASSYYRGAYEQYF. In DNA, the CDR3 is TGTGCCAGCAGTTATTACAGGGGGGCCTACGAGCAGTACTTC. The entire variable domain, with the rest obtained from reference TRBV28 and TRBJ2-7, is as follows: DVKVTQSSRYLVKRTGEKVFLECVQDMDHENMFWYRQDPGLGLRLIYFSYDVKMKEKGDIPEGYSVSREKKERFSLILESASTNQTSMYLCASSYYRGAYEQYFGPGTRLTVT.

The chain is built from TRBV5-1 and TRBJ2-5, with a tentative D call TRBD2 (5 bases). This CDR3 comprises 15 residues. The germline V and J ends were trimmed by 0 bases and 7 bases, with 16 bases remaining between them. Germline lookup yields CDR1 SGHRS and CDR2 YFSETQ. DNA for the CDR3: TGCGCCAGCAGCTTGGAGCGGCTCGAGTATGGGACCCAGTACTTC. This encodes CASSLERLEYGTQYF.

As for this clone: Its ends do not fully match the called genes, so a read error is possible. This chain uses TRBV25-1 with TRBJ1-1, with D possibly TRBD1 on 6 matching bases. The V gene's germline CDR1 is MGHDK and CDR2 SYGVNS. The CDR3 is made up of 13 amino acids. The CDR3 loop reads CASSEPASRDTSF. The CDR3 nucleotides read TGTGCCAGCAGTGAACCAGCCTCCCGGGACACTTCGTTT.

The chain is built from TRBV6-4 and TRBJ2-1; 7 bases align to TRBD2. With V trimmed by 5 bases and J by 0 bases, 4 bases remained unmatched. Germline CDR1 is MRHNA and CDR2 is SNTAGT. This CDR3 has 15 amino acids. The CDR3 DNA follows: TGTGCCAGCAGTCCTAGGACTAGCTCCTACAATGAGCAGTTCTTC. Its protein is CASSPRTSSYNEQFF.

This chain joins TRBV28 and TRBJ2-7, with TRBD1 matching over 7 bases. After removal of 7 bases from V and 4 bases from J, the junction contained 4 bases not matched to a gene. The CDR3 contains 12 residues. The germline gives CDR1 MDHEN, CDR2 SYDVKM. The CDR3 coding sequence is TGTGCCAGCACCCGACAGGGATACGAGCAGTACTTC. Its translation is CASTRQGYEQYF.

This chain joins TRBV10-2 and TRBJ2-5, with D hard to call. The DNA end is a closer match to TRBJ2-7, so the J assignment may be wrong. The CDR3 length is 15 residues. Germline loops: CDR1 WSHSY, CDR2 SAAADI. The CDR3 sequence: CASSDPPGPSYEQYF. Written as DNA, the CDR3 is TGCGCCAGCAGTGACCCCCCCGGGCCCTCCTACGAGCAGTACTTC.

The rearrangement uses TRBV4-3 and TRBJ2-2; no definite D call. The CDR3 is made up of 15 amino acids. V lost 0 bases and J lost 4, with 9 bases in between. The germline gives CDR1 LGHNA, CDR2 YSLEER. CDR3 DNA sequence: TGCGCCAGCAGCCAAGATGTAGGCTTCACCGGGGAGCTGTTTTTT. Amino acid sequence: CASSQDVGFTGELFF.

The chain recombines TRBV11-3 with TRBJ2-1; 9 bases are a match to TRBD1. The CDR3 loop spans 14 amino acids. The V gene end was trimmed by 5 bases and the J gene end by 8 bases; junction bases not matched to a gene: 7. Germline V gives CDR1 SGHNT, CDR2 YENEEA. This chain's CDR3 is CASSRDRAGHEQFF. CDR3 coding DNA: TGTGCCAGCAGCCGGGACAGGGCTGGTCATGAGCAGTTCTTC. The variable domain in full, completed from reference TRBV11-3 and TRBJ2-1, reads EAGVVQSPRYKIIEKKQPVAFWCNPISGHNTLYWYLQNLGQGPELLIRYENEEAVDDSQLPKDRFSAERLKGVDSTLKIQPAELGDSAVYLCASSRDRAGHEQFFGPGTRLTVL.

The chain is built from TRBV9 and TRBJ1-1; 11 bases line up with TRBD1. This CDR3 has 14 amino acids. J was trimmed by 6 bases and V by 4 bases; bases with no gene match: 5. Germline CDR1 SGDLS, CDR2 YYNGEE. The CDR3 spells CASSYGQGASEAFF. The CDR3 DNA reads as TGTGCCAGCAGCTATGGACAGGGGGCCTCTGAAGCTTTCTTT.

The CDR3 DNA sequence: TGTGCCAGCAGTTCGGGACGGTCCTACGAGCAGTACTTC. Translating gives CASSSGRSYEQYF. V and J are TRBV27 and TRBJ2-7, with D possibly being TRBD1 or TRBD2 (5 bases each). The CDR3 contains 13 residues. V lost 4 bases and J lost 1, with 8 bases in between. In germline, CDR1 is MNHEY, CDR2 SMNVEV (reference sequence).

The gene calls are TRBV19 and TRBJ2-3, with TRBD1 matching over 7 bases. CDR1 is LNHDA and CDR2 is SQIVND in the germline V gene (reference sequence). Trimming at V came to 11 bases and at J to 8 bases, leaving 13 bases not matched to a gene. The CDR3 contains 13 residues. CDR3 sequence (DNA): TGTGCCCTAGGGGACAGTGAAACGGGTACGCAGTATTTT. Residues: CALGDSETGTQYF.